Listed below are T cell receptor beta chains from one sample, sequenced in a study of control samples from healthy donors and cancer patients. Only in-frame clones appear in the TCRdb table, and some are missing; sequencing was by immunoSEQ multiplex PCR. Altogether approximately 160,000 clones are present, around 92% being singletons, with the ten largest covering just over 2%. Material: blood. These TCRs come from a woman aged 40-49 years in good health. Each CDR3 is given with its conserved first and last residue. The order of the fields is V gene, J gene, D gene, clone size, CDR3 protein, CDR3 DNA. D genes are given only for firm matches. Clone size appears in some rows only: once, few, many, or a class for an expanded clone.

V gene: TRBV6-5
J gene: TRBJ2-5
D gene: TRBD2
clone size: .
CDR3 protein: CASKIAGGQETQYF
CDR3 DNA: TGTGCCAGCAAAATAGCGGGGGGGCAAGAGACCCAGTACTTC

V gene: TRBV2
J gene: TRBJ2-1
D gene: .
clone size: .
CDR3 protein: CASRSRGGSYNEQFF
CDR3 DNA: TGTGCCAGCAGGAGCAGGGGGGGCTCCTACAATGAGCAGTTCTTC

V gene: TRBV7-9
J gene: TRBJ1-4
D gene: .
clone size: .
CDR3 protein: CASASGEEKLFF
CDR3 DNA: TGTGCCAGCGCTAGCGGGGAGGAAAAACTGTTTTTT

V gene: TRBV27
J gene: TRBJ2-1
D gene: .
clone size: .
CDR3 protein: CASSSMGGPVNEQFF
CDR3 DNA: TGTGCCAGCAGTTCCATGGGGGGCCCCGTTAATGAGCAGTTCTTC

V gene: TRBV28
J gene: TRBJ1-5
D gene: TRBD1
clone size: .
CDR3 protein: CASSFGQGSNQPQHF
CDR3 DNA: TGTGCCAGCAGTTTTGGACAGGGTAGCAATCAGCCCCAGCATTTT

V gene: TRBV9
J gene: TRBJ1-2
D gene: .
clone size: .
CDR3 protein: CASSVAAVLAYGYTF
CDR3 DNA: TGTGCCAGCAGCGTAGCGGCGGTCCTTGCCTATGGCTACACCTTC

V gene: TRBV4-1
J gene: TRBJ2-7
D gene: .
clone size: few
CDR3 protein: CASSQDKRTEQYF
CDR3 DNA: TGCGCCAGCAGCCAAGATAAGAGAACCGAGCAGTACTTC

V gene: TRBV13
J gene: TRBJ1-2
D gene: .
clone size: .
CDR3 protein: CASSSPGRNYGYTF
CDR3 DNA: TGTGCCAGCAGCTCCCCTGGTCGTAACTATGGCTACACCTTC

V gene: TRBV5-5
J gene: TRBJ2-2
D gene: .
clone size: once
CDR3 protein: CASSSRGLTPGELFF
CDR3 DNA: TGTGCCAGCAGCTCGAGAGGGCTAACTCCCGGGGAGCTGTTTTTT

V gene: TRBV29-1
J gene: TRBJ2-5
D gene: .
clone size: .
CDR3 protein: CSVESPGELMETQYF
CDR3 DNA: TGCAGCGTTGAATCTCCGGGGGAGCTAATGGAGACCCAGTACTTC

V gene: TRBV7-6
J gene: TRBJ2-7
D gene: TRBD1
clone size: .
CDR3 protein: CASSLPGQGVEQYF
CDR3 DNA: TGTGCCAGCAGCTTACCGGGACAGGGGGTCGAGCAGTACTTC

V gene: TRBV5-4
J gene: TRBJ1-4
D gene: TRBD1
clone size: .
CDR3 protein: CASSSQGLTNEKLFF
CDR3 DNA: TGTGCCAGCAGCTCACAGGGGCTAACTAATGAAAAACTGTTTTTT

V gene: TRBV7-9
J gene: TRBJ1-3
D gene: TRBD1
clone size: .
CDR3 protein: CASSSPTGVGNTIYF
CDR3 DNA: TGTGCCAGCAGCTCCCCGACAGGGGTCGGAAACACCATATATTTT

V gene: TRBV15
J gene: TRBJ1-2
D gene: TRBD1
clone size: .
CDR3 protein: CATSAYSGTGGEQGGYTF
CDR3 DNA: TGTGCCACCAGCGCATACTCCGGGACAGGGGGCGAGCAAGGTGGCTACACCTTC

V gene: TRBV5-8
J gene: TRBJ1-1
D gene: .
clone size: .
CDR3 protein: CASSSGGRNTEAFF
CDR3 DNA: TGTGCCAGCAGCTCGGGGGGTCGGAACACTGAAGCTTTCTTT

V gene: TRBV5-1
J gene: TRBJ2-3
D gene: .
clone size: .
CDR3 protein: CASRDPGGSDTQYF
CDR3 DNA: TGCGCCAGCAGGGACCCCGGGGGTAGTGATACGCAGTATTTT

V gene: TRBV7-9
J gene: TRBJ2-5
D gene: TRBD1
clone size: .
CDR3 protein: CASSPYQQGSETQYF
CDR3 DNA: TGTGCCAGCAGCCCATACCAACAGGGGTCGGAGACCCAGTACTTC

V gene: TRBV5-1
J gene: TRBJ2-3
D gene: .
clone size: .
CDR3 protein: CASSLVANTDTQYF
CDR3 DNA: TGCGCCAGCAGCTTGGTGGCCAACACAGATACGCAGTATTTT

V gene: TRBV27
J gene: TRBJ1-6
D gene: .
clone size: once
CDR3 protein: CATSLFGQDNSPLHF
CDR3 DNA: TGTGCCACCTCCCTTTTTGGGCAAGATAATTCACCCCTCCACTTT

V gene: TRBV5-1
J gene: TRBJ1-1
D gene: TRBD1
clone size: .
CDR3 protein: CASSLKRGLSTEAFF
CDR3 DNA: TGCGCCAGCAGCCTGAAAAGGGGGCTAAGCACTGAAGCTTTCTTT

V gene: TRBV19
J gene: TRBJ1-5
D gene: .
clone size: .
CDR3 protein: CASSATRVSNQPQHF
CDR3 DNA: TGTGCCAGTAGTGCAACCAGGGTTAGCAATCAGCCCCAGCATTTT

V gene: TRBV6-5
J gene: TRBJ1-4
D gene: .
clone size: .
CDR3 protein: CASRGGLTNEKLFF
CDR3 DNA: TGTGCCAGCCGGGGGGGTTTGACTAATGAAAAACTGTTTTTT

V gene: TRBV27
J gene: TRBJ1-1
D gene: .
clone size: once
CDR3 protein: CASSRGNTEAFF
CDR3 DNA: TGTGCCAGCAGTCGGGGGAACACTGAAGCTTTCTTT

V gene: TRBV2
J gene: TRBJ2-5
D gene: TRBD2
clone size: .
CDR3 protein: CASIAGGGSETQYF
CDR3 DNA: TGTGCCAGCATAGCGGGGGGAGGCTCAGAGACCCAGTACTTC

V gene: TRBV24-1
J gene: TRBJ1-6
D gene: TRBD1
clone size: .
CDR3 protein: CATSDPTGLRNSPLHF
CDR3 DNA: TGTGCCACCAGTGACCCGACAGGGCTTAGGAATTCACCCCTCCACTTT

V gene: TRBV20-1
J gene: TRBJ1-1
D gene: .
clone size: .
CDR3 protein: CSASYPGRNTEAFF
CDR3 DNA: TGCAGTGCTAGTTATCCCGGCAGGAACACTGAAGCTTTCTTT

V gene: TRBV19
J gene: TRBJ2-1
D gene: .
clone size: .
CDR3 protein: CASLGQYNEQFF
CDR3 DNA: TGTGCCAGTCTCGGACAGTACAATGAGCAGTTCTTC

V gene: TRBV29-1
J gene: TRBJ2-2
D gene: TRBD1
clone size: .
CDR3 protein: CSVPGTVGYGELFF
CDR3 DNA: TGCAGCGTCCCCGGGACAGTCGGTTACGGGGAGCTGTTTTTT

V gene: TRBV7-6
J gene: TRBJ2-7
D gene: TRBD2
clone size: .
CDR3 protein: CASSLGGGGAYEQYF
CDR3 DNA: TGTGCCAGCAGCTTAGGGGGCGGGGGGGCCTACGAGCAGTACTTC

V gene: TRBV19
J gene: TRBJ2-3
D gene: .
clone size: .
CDR3 protein: CASSMVGGTDTQYF
CDR3 DNA: TGTGCCAGTAGTATGGTGGGGGGCACAGATACGCAGTATTTT

V gene: TRBV28
J gene: TRBJ1-3
D gene: .
clone size: once
CDR3 protein: CASSFQGFYSGNTIYF
CDR3 DNA: TGTGCCAGCAGTTTTCAGGGATTCTACTCTGGAAACACCATATATTTT

V gene: TRBV20-1
J gene: TRBJ1-2
D gene: .
clone size: .
CDR3 protein: CSASSGGSYGYTF
CDR3 DNA: TGCAGTGCTAGTTCTGGGGGTTCCTATGGCTACACCTTC

V gene: TRBV10-2
J gene: TRBJ2-3
D gene: TRBD2
clone size: once
CDR3 protein: CASSDTSGSTDTQYF
CDR3 DNA: TGCGCCAGCAGCGATACTAGCGGGAGCACAGATACGCAGTATTTT

V gene: TRBV6-2/TRBV6-3
J gene: TRBJ1-2
D gene: .
clone size: .
CDR3 protein: CASSYPPGAGYGYTF
CDR3 DNA: TGTGCCAGCAGTTACCCCCCAGGGGCGGGCTATGGCTACACCTTC

V gene: TRBV23-1
J gene: TRBJ2-5
D gene: TRBD1
clone size: .
CDR3 protein: CARRRGTGGFNETQYF
CDR3 DNA: TGCGCCAGACGTCGAGGGACAGGGGGCTTTAATGAGACCCAGTACTTC

V gene: TRBV5-4
J gene: TRBJ1-2
D gene: .
clone size: .
CDR3 protein: CASSLRPGYGYTF
CDR3 DNA: TGTGCCAGCAGCTTGAGACCAGGGTATGGCTACACCTTC

V gene: TRBV6-5
J gene: TRBJ1-1
D gene: .
clone size: .
CDR3 protein: CASSQETGVNTEAFF
CDR3 DNA: TGTGCCAGCAGCCAAGAGACAGGAGTGAACACTGAAGCTTTCTTT

V gene: TRBV7-8
J gene: TRBJ2-1
D gene: .
clone size: .
CDR3 protein: CASSLVRGFSEQFF
CDR3 DNA: TGTGCCAGCAGCTTAGTTCGGGGTTTCAGTGAGCAGTTCTTC

V gene: TRBV6-1
J gene: TRBJ2-2
D gene: .
clone size: .
CDR3 protein: CASSEGGLAGELFF
CDR3 DNA: TGTGCCAGCAGTGAAGGTGGGCTAGCCGGGGAGCTGTTTTTT

V gene: TRBV27
J gene: TRBJ1-2
D gene: .
clone size: .
CDR3 protein: CASRRTDSLYGYTF
CDR3 DNA: TGTGCCAGCAGGCGGACGGATAGTTTATATGGCTACACCTTC

V gene: TRBV6-5
J gene: TRBJ1-1
D gene: .
clone size: .
CDR3 protein: CASSYRATEAFF
CDR3 DNA: TGTGCCAGCAGTTACAGGGCCACTGAAGCTTTCTTT

V gene: TRBV18
J gene: TRBJ1-2
D gene: .
clone size: .
CDR3 protein: CASSPWETYGYTF
CDR3 DNA: TGTGCCAGCTCACCTTGGGAGACCTATGGCTACACCTTC

V gene: TRBV5-6
J gene: TRBJ2-3
D gene: .
clone size: .
CDR3 protein: CASSLRGIADTQYF
CDR3 DNA: TGTGCCAGCAGCTTACGGGGGATCGCAGATACGCAGTATTTT

V gene: TRBV19
J gene: TRBJ1-5
D gene: .
clone size: .
CDR3 protein: CASSIGGFDFRVQPQHF
CDR3 DNA: TGTGCCAGTAGTATTGGAGGGTTTGATTTTAGAGTTCAGCCCCAGCATTTT